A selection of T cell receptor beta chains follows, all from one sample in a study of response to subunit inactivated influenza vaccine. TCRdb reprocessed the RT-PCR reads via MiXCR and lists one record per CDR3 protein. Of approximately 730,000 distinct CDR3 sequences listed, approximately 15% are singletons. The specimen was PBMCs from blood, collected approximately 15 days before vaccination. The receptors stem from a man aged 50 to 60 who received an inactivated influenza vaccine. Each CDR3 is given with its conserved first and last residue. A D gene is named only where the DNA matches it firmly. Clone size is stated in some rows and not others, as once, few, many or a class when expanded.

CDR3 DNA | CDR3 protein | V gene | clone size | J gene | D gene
TGTGCCAGCAGTAGCGGGGGGGCCACAGATACGCAGTATTTT | CASSSGGATDTQYF | TRBV28 | few | TRBJ2-3 | TRBD2
TGTGCCAGCAGTTACTCGTATTGGACAGGGTCATACACTGAAGCTTTCTTT | CASSYSYWTGSYTEAFF | TRBV6-5 | few | TRBJ1-1 | TRBD1
TGTGCCAGCAGCTTAGATGCAGCTAACTATGGCTACACCTTC | CASSLDAANYGYTF | TRBV7-9 | few | TRBJ1-2 | .
TGTGCCAGCAGCTTAACAGGGGACCCAGGTTATGGCTACATCTTC | CASSLTGDPGYGYIF | TRBV7-2 | . | TRBJ1-2 | TRBD1
TGTGCCACAACACTCGCCGGGTCCAATCAGCCCCAGCATTTT | CATTLAGSNQPQHF | TRBV6-1 | once | TRBJ1-5 | .
TGTGCCAGCAGTTACTCCGCTAGCGGGGGGGCGGATCCACCAAACATTCAGTACTTC | CASSYSASGGADPPNIQYF | TRBV6-2/TRBV6-3 | . | TRBJ2-4 | TRBD2
TGTGCCAGCAGCCATCCCGGACGCCCCGGGGAGCTGTTTTTT | CASSHPGRPGELFF | TRBV16 | few | TRBJ2-2 | .
TGTGCCAGCAGCTTAGCCACACCGGCTAGCGGGATATACAATGAGCAGTTCTTC | CASSLATPASGIYNEQFF | TRBV7-6 | few | TRBJ2-1 | TRBD2
TGTGCCAGCAGCGCCACACCTTCCCCCAGGGTGAACACTGAAGCTTTCTTT | CASSATPSPRVNTEAFF | TRBV5-4 | . | TRBJ1-1 | .
TGTGCCAGCACCGGGACAGGTTTCAGGAATGAGCAGTTCTTC | CASTGTGFRNEQFF | TRBV6-2/TRBV6-3 | many | TRBJ2-1 | TRBD1
TGTGCCAGCAGCTTAAGGTTACTAGATACGCAGTATTTT | CASSLRLLDTQYF | TRBV7-9 | few | TRBJ2-3 | .
TGCAGTGCTTCCAGCGGGAGTAGCGTCGGGGAGCTGTTTTTT | CSASSGSSVGELFF | TRBV20-1 | few | TRBJ2-2 | TRBD2
TGTGCCATCAGTGGGGGACTAGCCACTAGGAATGAGCAGTTCTTC | CAISGGLATRNEQFF | TRBV10-3 | . | TRBJ2-1 | TRBD2
TGTGCCAGCAGCCCTAGTCAGACTGGAAACACCATATATTTT | CASSPSQTGNTIYF | TRBV9 | . | TRBJ1-3 | .
TGTGCCAGCAGCCTAAAGCAGTTAGGACGTGGTGATACGCAGTATTTT | CASSLKQLGRGDTQYF | TRBV7-9 | few | TRBJ2-3 | .
TGTGCCAGCAGCTTAGGTGACCCAGGCACCTACAATGAGCAGTTCTTC | CASSLGDPGTYNEQFF | TRBV7-8 | . | TRBJ2-1 | .
TGCGCCAGCAGCTTGGTACTAGCGGGAGTCGAGCAGTACTTC | CASSLVLAGVEQYF | TRBV5-1 | many | TRBJ2-7 | TRBD2
TGTGCCACCAGCAGAGGGACATTTGCCTACGAGCAGTACTTC | CATSRGTFAYEQYF | TRBV15 | many | TRBJ2-7 | .
TGTGCTAGTGGTTCCCGACAGTCCAATCAGCCCCAGCATTTT | CASGSRQSNQPQHF | TRBV12-5 | few | TRBJ1-5 | .
TGTGCCAGTAGTATCATCGGCAGCAACTCTGGAAACACCATATATTTT | CASSIIGSNSGNTIYF | TRBV19 | . | TRBJ1-3 | .
TGTGCCAGCAGCTTAGCGCCGGGCGGGGGCCGAGGAACCGTAGAGCTGTTTTTT | CASSLAPGGGRGTVELFF | TRBV7-2 | . | TRBJ2-2 | .
TGTGCCAGCAGTTACGTGGGATCCACCTACGAGCAGTACTTC | CASSYVGSTYEQYF | TRBV6-2/TRBV6-3 | many | TRBJ2-7 | .
TGTGCCAGCAGCTCAGATACAGGGACGGGCGTCCTGACTTTC | CASSSDTGTGVLTF | TRBV7-6 | . | TRBJ2-6 | .
TGTGCCAGCATGGTTGACGGGGAGTTTGGAGGCTACACCTTC | CASMVDGEFGGYTF | TRBV28 | few | TRBJ1-2 | .
TGTGCCAGCAGTTTATTGGGACTAGGGGTCCCATATGAGCAGTTCTTC | CASSLLGLGVPYEQFF | TRBV27 | few | TRBJ2-1 | TRBD2
TGTGCCAGCAGCCGAAGTATGGGCCGGGAGCAGTTCTTC | CASSRSMGREQFF | TRBV6-1 | few | TRBJ2-1 | .
TGTGCCAGCAGCCTCCAAACCGGGACCCTCCATGGCTACACCTTC | CASSLQTGTLHGYTF | TRBV5-5 | few | TRBJ1-2 | .
TGTGCCAGCAGGAGGCTTAGGACAGTGAACACCGGGGAGCTGTTTTTT | CASRRLRTVNTGELFF | TRBV12-3/TRBV12-4 | few | TRBJ2-2 | .
TGTGCCAGCAGCGTCGATAGTTGGCCACTGTTTTTT | CASSVDSWPLFF | TRBV7-8 | . | TRBJ1-4 | .
TGTGCCATCAGTGAAATTATCCGGCCTAGCGGAGCCTACAATGAGCAGTTCTTC | CAISEIIRPSGAYNEQFF | TRBV10-3 | few | TRBJ2-1 | TRBD2
TGTGCCACCTCGGGACAGGCATCACGGCAGTACTTC | CATSGQASRQYF | TRBV2 | many | TRBJ2-7 | TRBD1
TGTGCCAGCAGCTGGACAGGTCCAATCTACGAGCAGTACTTC | CASSWTGPIYEQYF | TRBV7-9 | few | TRBJ2-7 | TRBD1
TGCAGCGTGGGAGGGGTTGGGACAGGGAGCAATGAGCAGTTCTTC | CSVGGVGTGSNEQFF | TRBV29-1 | . | TRBJ2-1 | TRBD1
TGTGCCAGCAGTATCCAGGCTAACTATGGCTACACCTTC | CASSIQANYGYTF | TRBV28 | . | TRBJ1-2 | .
TGTGCCATCAGTGAGTCGCGCAGGGCGGAGACCCAGTACTTC | CAISESRRAETQYF | TRBV10-3 | few | TRBJ2-5 | .
TGTGCCAGCAGTGCTAGCGGGAGCTACAATGAGCAGTTCTTC | CASSASGSYNEQFF | TRBV2 | few | TRBJ2-1 | TRBD2
TGTGCCAGCACCAGGACAGACCGTAGCACAGATACGCAGTATTTT | CASTRTDRSTDTQYF | TRBV12-3/TRBV12-4 | few | TRBJ2-3 | .
TGTGCCAGCAGCCGTCCGGGGCTAGCGGGAGATGAGCAGTTCTTC | CASSRPGLAGDEQFF | TRBV7-9 | . | TRBJ2-1 | TRBD2
TGTGCCACCAGCAGAGATTTTGTTAGCTCCTACAATGAGCAGTTCTTC | CATSRDFVSSYNEQFF | TRBV15 | many | TRBJ2-1 | .
TGTGCCAGCAGAGACGGAAGGGCTAGCGGGAGATTAATCTCCAATGAGCAGTTCTTC | CASRDGRASGRLISNEQFF | TRBV3-1 | few | TRBJ2-1 | TRBD2
TGCAGTGCTAGGGGGGTTGATTACGAGCAGTACTTC | CSARGVDYEQYF | TRBV20-1 | many | TRBJ2-7 | .
TGTGCCAGCAGCTTAGCGACCCGGCAGGCTGCCTCCTACGAGCAGTACTTC | CASSLATRQAASYEQYF | TRBV7-2 | once | TRBJ2-7 | .
TGTGCCTGGAGTTTTGGTGGGACAGCGTCCTACAATGAGCAGTTCTTC | CAWSFGGTASYNEQFF | TRBV30 | . | TRBJ2-1 | TRBD1
TGCAGTGCTAGATACCTTCACACGGACCAGTTCTTC | CSARYLHTDQFF | TRBV20-1 | . | TRBJ2-1 | .
TGTGCCAGCAGAACAGCGGCTCATGGCTACACCTTC | CASRTAAHGYTF | TRBV7-9 | . | TRBJ1-2 | .
TGCAGTGCCAGGACTAGCGGGAGGGTCACCGGGGAGCTGTTTTTT | CSARTSGRVTGELFF | TRBV20-1 | . | TRBJ2-2 | TRBD2
TGTGCCAGCAGTCCCCCCTGGGAGGGGAATCAGCCCCAGCATTTT | CASSPPWEGNQPQHF | TRBV28 | few | TRBJ1-5 | .
TGTGCCAGCAGTACCCCGGGACAACCCTACGAGCAGTACTTC | CASSTPGQPYEQYF | TRBV6-1 | few | TRBJ2-7 | .
TGTGCCAGCAGCTGGTTCGAGGTCGGGAGAGGGACCGGGGAGCTGTTTTTT | CASSWFEVGRGTGELFF | TRBV11-2 | many | TRBJ2-2 | .
TGTGCCAGCAGCCAATCGCCGGGACAGGGAGCCGAGCAGTACTTC | CASSQSPGQGAEQYF | TRBV14 | few | TRBJ2-7 | TRBD1
TGTGCCAGCAGCTTAAGAGGCGGATACAATGAGCAGTTCTTC | CASSLRGGYNEQFF | TRBV12-3/TRBV12-4 | many | TRBJ2-1 | .
TGTGCCAGCAGTTACTCGAACGGGAGCTTTCCAGAGACCCAGTACTTC | CASSYSNGSFPETQYF | TRBV6-5 | many | TRBJ2-5 | .
TGTGCCAGCAGGAAAACTAGCGGGAGTAGCAATGAGCAGTTCTTC | CASRKTSGSSNEQFF | TRBV3-1 | few | TRBJ2-1 | TRBD2
TGTGCCAGCAGCCCGAGACTAGCGACCGGGGAGCTGTTTTTT | CASSPRLATGELFF | TRBV9 | few | TRBJ2-2 | TRBD2
TGTGCCAGCAGCGTAGGGGGCAGGATGGACACTGAAGCTTTCTTT | CASSVGGRMDTEAFF | TRBV9 | few | TRBJ1-1 | .